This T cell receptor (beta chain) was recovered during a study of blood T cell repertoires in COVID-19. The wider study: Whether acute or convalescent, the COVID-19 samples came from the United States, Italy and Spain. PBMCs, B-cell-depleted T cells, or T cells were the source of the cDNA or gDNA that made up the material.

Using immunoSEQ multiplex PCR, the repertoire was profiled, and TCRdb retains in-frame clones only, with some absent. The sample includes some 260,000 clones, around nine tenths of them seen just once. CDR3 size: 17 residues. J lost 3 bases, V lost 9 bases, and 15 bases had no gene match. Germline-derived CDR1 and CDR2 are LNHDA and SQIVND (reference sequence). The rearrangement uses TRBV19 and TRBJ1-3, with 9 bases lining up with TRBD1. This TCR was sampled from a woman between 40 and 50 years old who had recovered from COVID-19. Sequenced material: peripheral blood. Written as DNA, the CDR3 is TGTGCCAGCCGTGGGACAGGGATCAGGGTTGATGGAAACACCATATATTTT. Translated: CASRGTGIRVDGNTIYF.